The clone carrying this TCR beta chain was found a few times. Its matching antigen is unknown. 60 Vbeta and 13 Jbeta primers were used in PCR. Source study methods: A later analysis counted around 80 million unique TCR beta chains, around 12 million shared. Assay used: immunoSEQ multiplex PCR; TCRdb lists only in-frame clones, some missing. V and J calls and clone size come straight from that table; D and trimming were deduced from the DNA. The sample yields tens of thousands of clones, over 70% seen once. This entry comes from a study of cytomegalovirus exposure and HLA in healthy donors. Study-wide points: Accounts indicate the classifier identified cytomegalovirus status with strong specificity and sensitivity.

This sequence originates from a male donor in good health and CMV-seropositive. The sequenced sample consisted of PBMCs.

The CDR3 coding sequence is TGTGCCAGCAGTTCCCCGAGGGAGAACACTGAAGCTTTCTTT. It translates to CASSSPRENTEAFF. The rearrangement joins TRBV6-5 to TRBJ1-1; D remains unclear. The germline gives CDR1 MNHEY, CDR2 SVGAGI. V was clipped by 4 bases and J by 1 base, with 10 bases between them. This CDR3 has 14 residues.